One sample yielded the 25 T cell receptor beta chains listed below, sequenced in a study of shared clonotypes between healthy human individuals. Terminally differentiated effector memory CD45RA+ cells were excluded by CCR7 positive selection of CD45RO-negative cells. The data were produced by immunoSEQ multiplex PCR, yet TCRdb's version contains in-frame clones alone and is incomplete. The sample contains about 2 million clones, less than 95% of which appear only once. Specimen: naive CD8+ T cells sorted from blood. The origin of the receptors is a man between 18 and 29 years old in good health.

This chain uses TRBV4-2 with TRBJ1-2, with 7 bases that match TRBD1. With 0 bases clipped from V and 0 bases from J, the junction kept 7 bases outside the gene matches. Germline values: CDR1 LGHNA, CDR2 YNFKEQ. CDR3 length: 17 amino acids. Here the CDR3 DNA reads TGTGCCAGCAGCCAAGAACCCGCAGGGGGACCTAACTATGGCTACACCTTC. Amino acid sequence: CASSQEPAGGPNYGYTF.

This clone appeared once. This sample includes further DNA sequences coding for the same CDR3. The CDR3, as DNA: TGTGCCAGCAGCTTAGTACTAGCGGACAATGAGCAGTTCTTC. It codes for CASSLVLADNEQFF. The genes are TRBV7-9 and TRBJ2-1, with 8 positions matching TRBD2. The germline V gene has CDR1 SEHNR and CDR2 FQNEAQ (reference sequence). CDR3 length: 14 residues. Losses at the gene ends were 1 base for V and 5 bases for J; bases not matched to a gene: 1.

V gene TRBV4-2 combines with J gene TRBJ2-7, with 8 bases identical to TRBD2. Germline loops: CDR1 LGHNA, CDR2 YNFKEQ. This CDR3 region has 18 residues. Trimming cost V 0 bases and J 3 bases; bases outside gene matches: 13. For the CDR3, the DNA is TGTGCCAGCAGCCAAGAAGGAGGTAGCGGGGACCCCCTCTACGAGCAGTACTTC. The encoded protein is CASSQEGGSGDPLYEQYF.

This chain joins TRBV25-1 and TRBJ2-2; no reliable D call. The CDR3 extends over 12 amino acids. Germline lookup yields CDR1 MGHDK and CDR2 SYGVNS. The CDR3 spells CGYNRSTGELFF. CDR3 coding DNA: TGTGGTTACAACCGGAGCACCGGGGAGCTGTTTTTT. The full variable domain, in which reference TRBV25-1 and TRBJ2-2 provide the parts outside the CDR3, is EADIYQTPRYLVIGTGKKITLECSQTMGHDKMYWYQQDPGMELHLIHYSYGVNSTEKGDLSSESTVSRIRTEHFPLTLESARPSHTSQYLCGYNRSTGELFFGEGSRLTVL.

The CDR3 spells CATSRDRGRFGNTEAFF. As DNA, the CDR3 is TGTGCCACCAGCAGAGACAGGGGCCGCTTCGGGAACACTGAAGCTTTCTTT. This chain links TRBV15 with TRBJ1-1; weak D call: TRBD1 (6 bases). This CDR3 has 17 amino acids. The germline V and J ends were trimmed by 0 bases and 1 base, with 15 bases remaining between them. The germline V gene encodes CDR1 LNHNV and CDR2 YYDKDF (reference sequence). The complete variable domain, with remaining parts taken from reference TRBV15 and TRBJ1-1, reads DAMVIQNPRYQVTQFGKPVTLSCSQTLNHNVMYWYQQKSSQAPKLLFHYYDKDFNNEADTPDNFQSRRPNTSFCFLDIRSPGLGDTAMYLCATSRDRGRFGNTEAFFGQGTRLTVV.

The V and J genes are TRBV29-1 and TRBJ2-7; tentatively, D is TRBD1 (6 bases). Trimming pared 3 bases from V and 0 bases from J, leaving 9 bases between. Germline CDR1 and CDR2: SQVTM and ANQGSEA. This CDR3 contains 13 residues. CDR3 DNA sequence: TGCAGCGTTGATACAGGGATCTCCTACGAGCAGTACTTC. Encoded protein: CSVDTGISYEQYF.

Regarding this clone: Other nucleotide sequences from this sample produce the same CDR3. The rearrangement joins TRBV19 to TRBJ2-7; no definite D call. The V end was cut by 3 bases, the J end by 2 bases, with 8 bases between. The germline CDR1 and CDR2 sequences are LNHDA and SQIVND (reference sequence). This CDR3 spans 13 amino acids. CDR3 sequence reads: CASSMTATYEQYF. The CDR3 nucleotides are TGTGCCAGTAGTATGACCGCGACCTACGAGCAGTACTTC.

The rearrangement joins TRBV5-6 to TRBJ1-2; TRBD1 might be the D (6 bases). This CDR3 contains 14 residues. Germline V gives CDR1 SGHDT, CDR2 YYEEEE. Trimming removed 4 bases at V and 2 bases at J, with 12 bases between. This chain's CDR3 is CASSLGASNYGYTF. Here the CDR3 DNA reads TGTGCCAGCAGCCTGGGGGCATCAAACTATGGCTACACCTTC.

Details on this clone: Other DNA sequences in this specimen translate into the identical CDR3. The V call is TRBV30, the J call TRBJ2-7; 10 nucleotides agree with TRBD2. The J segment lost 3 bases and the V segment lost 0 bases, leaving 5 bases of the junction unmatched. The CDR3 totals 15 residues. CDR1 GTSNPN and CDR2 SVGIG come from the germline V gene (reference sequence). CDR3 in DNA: TGTGCCTGGAGTGTAGGGCTAGCGGGGGTCTACGAGCAGTACTTC. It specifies CAWSVGLAGVYEQYF.

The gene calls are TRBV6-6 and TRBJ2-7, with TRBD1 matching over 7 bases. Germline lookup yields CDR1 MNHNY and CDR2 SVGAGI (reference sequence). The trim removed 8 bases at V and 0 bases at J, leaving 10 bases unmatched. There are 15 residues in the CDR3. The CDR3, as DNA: TGTGCCAGCGGACTTCAGGACAGGCCCTCCTACGAGCAGTACTTC. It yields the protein CASGLQDRPSYEQYF.

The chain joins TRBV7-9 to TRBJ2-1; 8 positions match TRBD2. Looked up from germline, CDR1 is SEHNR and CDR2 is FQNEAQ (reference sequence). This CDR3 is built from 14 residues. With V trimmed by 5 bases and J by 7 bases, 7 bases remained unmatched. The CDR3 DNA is TGTGCCAGCAGCGGCCTGACTAGCGATAATGAGCAGTTCTTC. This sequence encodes CASSGLTSDNEQFF.

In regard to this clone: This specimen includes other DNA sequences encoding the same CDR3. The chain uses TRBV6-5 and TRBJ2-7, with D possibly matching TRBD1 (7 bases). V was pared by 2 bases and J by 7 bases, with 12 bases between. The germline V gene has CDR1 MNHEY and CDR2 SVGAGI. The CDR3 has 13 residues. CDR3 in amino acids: CASSYGQGGEQYF. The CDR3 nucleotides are TGTGCCAGCAGTTACGGGCAGGGGGGAGAGCAGTACTTC.

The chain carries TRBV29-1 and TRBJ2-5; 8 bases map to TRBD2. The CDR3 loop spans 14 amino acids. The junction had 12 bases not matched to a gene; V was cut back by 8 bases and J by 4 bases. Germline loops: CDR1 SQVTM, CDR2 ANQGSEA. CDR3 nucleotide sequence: TGCAGCTACGGACTAGCTGAACCTGGAGAGACCCAGTACTTC. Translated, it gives CSYGLAEPGETQYF.

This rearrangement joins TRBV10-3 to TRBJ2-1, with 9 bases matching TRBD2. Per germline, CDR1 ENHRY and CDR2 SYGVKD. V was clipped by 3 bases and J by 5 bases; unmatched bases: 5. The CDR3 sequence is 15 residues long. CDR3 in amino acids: CAISDPAGGNNEQFF. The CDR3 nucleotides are TGTGCCATCAGTGATCCAGCGGGGGGTAACAATGAGCAGTTCTTC.

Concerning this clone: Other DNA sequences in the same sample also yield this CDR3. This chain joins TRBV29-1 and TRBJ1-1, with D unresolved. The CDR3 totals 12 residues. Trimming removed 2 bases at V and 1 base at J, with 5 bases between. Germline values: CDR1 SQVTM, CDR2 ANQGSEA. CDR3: CSVESPNTEAFF. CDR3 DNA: TGCAGCGTTGAATCCCCGAACACTGAAGCTTTCTTT.

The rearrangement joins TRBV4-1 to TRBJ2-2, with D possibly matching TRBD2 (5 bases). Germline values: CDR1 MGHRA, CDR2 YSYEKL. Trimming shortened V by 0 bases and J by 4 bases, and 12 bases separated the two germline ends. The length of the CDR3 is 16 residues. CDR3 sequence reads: CASSQETSWLTGELFF. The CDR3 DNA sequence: TGCGCCAGCAGCCAAGAAACTAGTTGGCTCACCGGGGAGCTGTTTTTT.

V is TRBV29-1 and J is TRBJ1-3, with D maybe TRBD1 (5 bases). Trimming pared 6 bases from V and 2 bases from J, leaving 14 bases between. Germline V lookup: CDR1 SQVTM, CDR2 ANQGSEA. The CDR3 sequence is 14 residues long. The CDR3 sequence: CSVEAGSAGNTIYF. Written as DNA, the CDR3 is TGCAGCGTCGAGGCAGGGTCTGCTGGAAACACCATATATTTT.

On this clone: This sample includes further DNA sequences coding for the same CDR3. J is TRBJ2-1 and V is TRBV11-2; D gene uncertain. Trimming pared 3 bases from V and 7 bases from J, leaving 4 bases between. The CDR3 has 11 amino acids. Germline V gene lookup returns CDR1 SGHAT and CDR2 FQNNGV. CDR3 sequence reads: CASSFSNEQFF. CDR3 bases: TGTGCCAGCAGCTTTAGTAATGAGCAGTTCTTC.

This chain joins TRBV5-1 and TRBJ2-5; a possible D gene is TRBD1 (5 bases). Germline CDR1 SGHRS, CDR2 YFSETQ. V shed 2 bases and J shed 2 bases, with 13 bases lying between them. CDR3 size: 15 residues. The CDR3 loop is CASSLGTDIQETQYF. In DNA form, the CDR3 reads TGCGCCAGCAGCTTAGGAACGGACATACAAGAGACCCAGTACTTC.

The CDR3 sequence is CASKKDGNNQPQHF. CDR3 coding DNA: TGTGCCAGCAAGAAAGACGGTAACAATCAGCCCCAGCATTTT. V usage is TRBV6-5 and J usage is TRBJ1-5; no clear D. V was cut by 7 bases and J by 3 bases, with 13 bases left in between. CDR1 and CDR2 (germline): MNHEY, SVGAGI. The CDR3 extends over 14 amino acids.

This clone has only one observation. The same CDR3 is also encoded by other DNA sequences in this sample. The CDR3 spells CASSESTENTEAFF. DNA for the CDR3: TGCGCCAGCAGTGAGTCGACCGAGAACACTGAAGCTTTCTTT. V gene TRBV10-1 combines with J gene TRBJ1-1; D remains ambiguous. CDR3 size: 14 residues. Germline CDR1 reads WNHNN; CDR2 reads SYGVQD (reference sequence). V lost 0 bases and J 1 base, leaving 6 bases between the germline ends.

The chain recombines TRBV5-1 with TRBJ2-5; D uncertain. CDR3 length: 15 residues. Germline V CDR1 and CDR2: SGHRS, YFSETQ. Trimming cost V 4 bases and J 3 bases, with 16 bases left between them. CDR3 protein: CASSPLLTREETQYF. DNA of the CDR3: TGCGCCAGCAGCCCCCTTCTGACACGAGAAGAGACCCAGTACTTC.

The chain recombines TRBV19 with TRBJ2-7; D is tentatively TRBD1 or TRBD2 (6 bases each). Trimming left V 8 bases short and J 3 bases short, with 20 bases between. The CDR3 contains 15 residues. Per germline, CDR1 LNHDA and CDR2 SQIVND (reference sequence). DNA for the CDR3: TGTGCCAGTTCCATGCTCGGGGGCAGGGACTACGAGCAGTACTTC. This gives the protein CASSMLGGRDYEQYF.

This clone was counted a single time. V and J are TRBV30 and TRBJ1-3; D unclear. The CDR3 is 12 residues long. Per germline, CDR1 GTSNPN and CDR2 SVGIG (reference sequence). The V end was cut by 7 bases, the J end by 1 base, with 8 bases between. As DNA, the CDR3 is TGTGCCTTTGATCGATCTGGAAACACCATATATTTT. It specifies CAFDRSGNTIYF.

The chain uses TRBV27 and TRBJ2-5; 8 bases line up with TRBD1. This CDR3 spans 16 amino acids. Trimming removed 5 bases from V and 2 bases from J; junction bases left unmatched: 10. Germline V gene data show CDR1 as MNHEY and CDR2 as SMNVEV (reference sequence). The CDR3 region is CASSPSGGDYQETQYF. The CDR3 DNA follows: TGTGCCAGCAGTCCTTCAGGGGGCGATTATCAAGAGACCCAGTACTTC.